The present TCR beta chain was sequenced within a study of molecular identifiers for immune sequencing clone quantification. Study overall: Four of five RNA aliquots from about 19,000 or 110,000 naive CD8 T cells were sequenced.

The CDR3 runs 18 residues. Germline CDR1 reads LGHNA; CDR2 reads YSLEER. With respect to this clonotype: Its ends do not fully match the called genes, so a read error is possible.

Methods described previously, with TCR primers listed, were used for bulk TCR libraries. From the PCR reads, TCRdb called clonotypes with MiXCR, one entry per CDR3 protein. The sample lists about 630,000 distinct CDR3 sequences, about 25% occurring once. A CD8+CD4-CCR7+CD45RA+ gate was used to sort naive CD8 T cells. This chain links TRBV4-3 with TRBJ2-5; 9 bases are shared with TRBD2. This clonotype originated in a human donor in good health. Some libraries in this study had Jurkat cell RNA spiked in. What was sequenced was naive CD8+ T cells from blood, with Jurkat cell RNA spiked in. Subset denoted: FACS-sorted CD8+CD4-CCR7+CD45RA+ naive T cells. The CDR3 nucleotides are TGCGCCGGCAGCCAAGATAGTTTGGTAGCGGGGGCTGGGGAGACCCAGTACTTC. Protein sequence: CAGSQDSLVAGAGETQYF.